The 24 T cell receptor delta chains reported below all come from one sample, sequenced in a study of gamma-delta chains in newborns, infants, children. TCRdb reanalyzed the reads using CATT. Among about 5,400 delta-chain clones, approximately 17% were seen once, and the ten largest hold roughly 5%. Sequencing was performed on blood. The receptors here all came from a child who was a newborn, infant or young child, either healthy, febrile or measles-vaccinated (not recorded which).

A few counts support this clone. The chain links TRDV2 to TRDJ3, with D possibly being TRDD3 (6 bases). Trimming took off 3 bases at V and 0 bases at J, with 23 bases between the two ends. The CDR3 covers 21 residues. Germline lookup yields CDR1 GEAIGNYY and CDR2 EKD. Written as DNA, the CDR3 is TGTGCCTGTGACCCCGCACGGGGTGGGGGTCAGAGCTCCTGGGACACCCGACAGATGTTTTTC. It yields the protein CACDPARGGGQSSWDTRQMFF.

In this sample, this clone is medium-sized. At the DNA level, this CDR3 is encoded by other sequences in the same sample as well. The chain joins TRDV2 to TRDJ3; a weak D match, TRDD3 (6 bases). CDR1 is GEAIGNYY and CDR2 is EKD in the germline V gene. Trimming removed 0 bases at V and 0 bases at J, with 8 bases between. The CDR3 loop spans 17 amino acids. CDR3 loop: CACDTVLGSWDTRQMFF. The CDR3 nucleotides read TGTGCCTGTGACACCGTACTGGGCTCCTGGGACACCCGACAGATGTTTTTC.

This clone has only a few counts. Here the CDR3 DNA reads TGTGCCTGTGACACGATGGGGATCGCCCCCTCCTGGGACACCCGACAGATGTTTTTC. Its translation is CACDTMGIAPSWDTRQMFF. The J gene is TRDJ3, the V gene TRDV2, with a weak D call TRDD3 (6 bases). This CDR3 region has 19 residues. Germline lookup yields CDR1 GEAIGNYY and CDR2 EKD. The V end lost 1 base, the J end lost 0 bases, and 15 bases lay between the germline ends.

By its share, this clone is medium-sized. The chain is built from TRDV2 and TRDJ1; 13 positions agree with TRDD3. CDR3 size: 19 residues. The germline CDR1 and CDR2 sequences are GEAIGNYY and EKD. V dropped 0 bases and J dropped 2; count of bases not matched to a gene: 11. The CDR3 loop is CACDTRFYWGIRGTDKLIF. In nucleotides, the CDR3 is TGTGCCTGTGACACCCGATTTTACTGGGGGATACGAGGAACCGATAAACTCATCTTT.

A note on this clone: A much larger clone differs from this one at a single base, so this may be a read error. The chain links TRDV2 to TRDJ1; 12 bases agree with TRDD3. Germline V gene sequence: CDR1 GEAIGNYY, CDR2 EKD. There are 14 residues in the CDR3. The CDR3 is CACDLLGDTDRLIF. As DNA, the CDR3 is TGTGCCTGCGATCTACTGGGGGATACCGATAGACTCATCTTT.

A note on this clone: At one end, the junction sequence differs from germline, possibly due to a read error. V and J are TRDV1 and TRDJ1; perhaps TRDD2 as D (7 bases). TCRdb supplies no J gene; here it was assigned by aligning the nucleotide sequence to germline. The germline V gene encodes CDR1 TSWWSYY and CDR2 QGS. The CDR3 has 25 amino acids. CDR3 nucleotide sequence: TGTGCTATTGGGGAGAGAACTTATTCCTACCCGGGGCCGTACGGGGGGAACCCGTACACCGATAAACTCATCTTT. Translating it yields CAIGERTYSYPGPYGGNPYTDKLIF.

The genes are TRDV1 and TRDJ1, with TRDD3 matching over 8 bases. The CDR3 runs 22 residues. The V gene end was trimmed by 3 bases and the J gene end by 4 bases; junction bases not matched to a gene: 28. Germline V gene sequence: CDR1 TSWWSYY, CDR2 QGS. DNA for the CDR3: TGTGCTCTTGGGGATCCCATCCCCCTCCTACCCAGTACTGGGGGCCTCGTCGATAAACTCATCTTT. Translating gives CALGDPIPLLPSTGGLVDKLIF.

This clone has just a few counts. At one end, the junction sequence differs from germline, possibly due to a read error. The rearrangement joins TRDV2 to TRDJ2, with 9 bases fitting TRDD3. No J gene is reported in TCRdb; it was inferred here by comparing the DNA with germline. The germline gives CDR1 GEAIGNYY, CDR2 EKD. The CDR3 has 20 residues. The CDR3 here is CACDTVTTGGDGPFTAKLFF. The CDR3 bases are TGTGCCTGTGACACCGTGACGACTGGGGGAGACGGGCCGTTCACAGCAAAACTCTTCTTT.

This clone was counted between two and nine times. The database protein in TCRdb disagrees with the DNA translation at residue 3; the sequence shown here was translated from the DNA. The chain uses TRDV2 and TRDJ1, with 11 nucleotides matching TRDD3. There are 15 residues in the CDR3. Germline CDR1 and CDR2: GEAIGNYY and EKD. CDR3 sequence: CARDTAGGYRDKLIF. CDR3 coding DNA: TGTGCCCGTGACACGGCTGGGGGATACCGCGATAAACTCATCTTT.

In its sample, this clone is medium-sized (0.01 to 0.1%). The same CDR3 can be traced to other DNA sequences in this sample. J is TRDJ3 and V is TRDV2; 7 bases fit TRDD3. Germline V gives CDR1 GEAIGNYY, CDR2 EKD. V gave up 1 base and J gave up 0 bases; unmatched junction bases: 5. The CDR3 has 18 residues. The CDR3 DNA follows: TGTGCCTGTGACACTGGGGGACACAGCTCCTGGGACACCCGACAGATGTTTTTC. Amino acid sequence: CACDTGGHSSWDTRQMFF.

Regarding this clone: A much larger clonotype is one base distant, so this may be a read error. Other nucleotide sequences from this sample produce the same CDR3. V is TRDV2 and J is TRDJ2; tentatively, D is TRDD3 (5 bases). CDR1 and CDR2 from the germline V gene are GEAIGNYY and EKD. This CDR3 comprises 14 residues. Trimming cost V 7 bases and J 5 bases, with 16 bases left between them. CDR3 nucleotides: TGTGCCTGCGACCCGATGGGATCTACAGCACAACTCTTCTTT. It codes for CACDPMGSTAQLFF.

The rearrangement uses TRDV2 and TRDJ1, with 13 bases aligning to TRDD3. The J segment lost 0 bases and the V segment lost 6 bases, leaving 9 bases of the junction unmatched. Per the germline V gene, CDR1 is GEAIGNYY and CDR2 is EKD. The CDR3 is made up of 17 amino acids. The CDR3 loop is CACNRLLGDTDTDKLIF. CDR3 nucleotide sequence: TGTGCCTGTAACAGACTACTGGGGGATACGGACACCGATAAACTCATCTTT.

About this clone itself: A much larger clone lies a single base off, so this may be a read error. Additional DNA sequences in this sample encode the identical CDR3. The chain combines TRDV2 with TRDJ1, with TRDD3 identical over 11 bases. Germline values: CDR1 GEAIGNYY, CDR2 EKD. The CDR3 contains 14 residues. Written as DNA, the CDR3 is TGTGCCTGCGACAACTGGGGGATAACCGATAAACTCATCTTT. Encoded protein: CACDNWGITDKLIF.

There are a few counts of this clone. The chain has TRDV2 and TRDJ3, with 7 positions matching TRDD3. This CDR3 has 23 amino acids. V lost 3 bases to trimming and J lost 0 bases; unmatched junction nucleotides: 22. In germline, CDR1 is GEAIGNYY, CDR2 EKD. The CDR3 region is CACDGLVGEPSPSSSWDTRQMFF. CDR3 coding DNA: TGTGCCTGTGACGGGTTGGTGGGGGAGCCAAGTCCCTCAAGCTCCTGGGACACCCGACAGATGTTTTTC.

The CDR3 bases are TGTGCTCTTGGGGAACCGGGCCTACCTCGGGTGGATACTGGCCCCGATAAACTCATCTTT. Residues: CALGEPGLPRVDTGPDKLIF. Although no V gene was called, TRDJ1 is the J gene; the table's D call, TRDD3, was not checked against the DNA. The CDR3 spans 20 residues.

In its sample, this clone is medium-sized (0.01 to 0.1%). Within the sample, other DNA sequences also encode this same CDR3. The V gene is TRDV2, the J gene TRDJ3, with D tentatively TRDD3 (6 bases). Germline CDR1 GEAIGNYY, CDR2 EKD. The CDR3 sequence is 19 residues long. Deletions cut 0 bases from V and 0 bases from J, with 14 bases between. The CDR3 loop reads CACDTWGAHRSWDTRQMFF. The DNA of the CDR3 is TGTGCCTGTGACACCTGGGGGGCACACCGCTCCTGGGACACCCGACAGATGTTTTTC.

This clone turned up a few times. The J gene is TRDJ1, while no V gene call was made; TRDD3, the D gene given by the table, was not confirmed from the DNA. This CDR3 region has 19 residues. In nucleotides, the CDR3 is TGTGCCTGTGATCCCAAGGGGGGCTGGGGGATACGGGGGAAGGATAAACTCATCTTT. Protein: CACDPKGGWGIRGKDKLIF.

This clone was detected only a few times. The V call is TRDV2, the J call TRDJ3; 12 bases align to TRDD3. The CDR3 spans 23 residues. The junction had 17 bases not matched to a gene; V was cut back by 3 bases and J by 0 bases. Germline CDR1 is GEAIGNYY and CDR2 is EKD. Written as DNA, the CDR3 is TGTGCCTGTGACGCCGCCTCCGGGCTGGGGGATACGAGCTTCTCCTGGGACACCCGACAGATGTTTTTC. This translates into CACDAASGLGDTSFSWDTRQMFF.

In this sample, this clone is medium-sized. Other nucleotide sequences in the sample specify the same CDR3. The rearrangement links TRDV2 to TRDJ1, with 8 bases aligning to TRDD3. CDR1 is GEAIGNYY, CDR2 EKD, per germline. The V and J ends lost 4 bases and 0 bases, in that order; junction bases with no gene match: 3. The CDR3 spans 14 residues. The CDR3 reads CACEPLGDTDKLIF. In DNA, the CDR3 is TGTGCCTGTGAACCACTGGGGGACACCGATAAACTCATCTTT.

The chain couples TRDV2 to TRDJ1, with 10 bases matching TRDD3. As TCRdb names no J gene, one was assigned here on the basis of a DNA match to germline. Unmatched junction bases numbered 14, after V lost 0 bases and J lost 2 bases. Per the germline V gene, CDR1 is GEAIGNYY and CDR2 is EKD. The CDR3 consists of 19 residues. The CDR3 loop reads CACDTGGSTGGSATDKLIF. In nucleotides, the CDR3 is TGTGCCTGTGACACCGGCGGTTCGACTGGGGGATCGGCAACCGATAAACTCATCTTT.

With respect to this clone: A read error may produce the germline difference seen at one junction end. This chain joins TRDV2 and TRDJ1; 8 nucleotides match TRDD3. The J gene was missing in TCRdb and was found by matching the end of the DNA to germline. The V gene's germline CDR1 is GEAIGNYY and CDR2 EKD. The CDR3 is made up of 17 amino acids. The CDR3 region is CAWDTLQTGGPTDKLIF. In DNA form, the CDR3 reads TGTGCCTGGGACACGCTGCAAACTGGGGGCCCCACCGATAAACTCATCTTT.

This clone was seen a handful of times. The protein TCRdb lists belongs to a much larger clone and differs from this DNA's translation at residue 14, which points to a read error; the protein shown is made from the DNA. The CDR3 region has the DNA TGTGCTCTTGGGGAAAGGTGGGGGATACACACCGATAAACCCATCTTT. It codes for CALGERWGIHTDKPIF. J is TRDJ1 and V is TRDV1; 10 nucleotides align to TRDD3. This CDR3 spans 16 amino acids. In germline, CDR1 is TSWWSYY, CDR2 QGS.

The chain links TRDV1 to TRDJ1; 11 bases map to TRDD3. Germline V CDR1 and CDR2: TSWWSYY, QGS. The CDR3 is 17 residues long. After removal of 3 bases from V and 6 bases from J, the junction contained 12 bases not matched to a gene. CDR3 nucleotide sequence: TGTGCTCTTGGGGAGGCGTCTTGGGGGATACGCAGGAATAAACTCATCTTT. Translated: CALGEASWGIRRNKLIF.

The V gene call is TRDV2, and the J gene call is absent; no check of the table's D call, TRDD3, against the DNA was made. Germline lookup yields CDR1 GEAIGNYY and CDR2 EKD. The length of the CDR3 is 20 residues. This CDR3 reads CACDTAAGRLSSWDTRQVFF. The CDR3 DNA is TGTGCCTGTGACACCGCGGCTGGGAGATTAAGCTCCTGGGACACCCGACAGGTGTTTTTC.